The sequence of this T cell receptor beta chain was determined in a study of PD-1 blockade in mismatch repair-deficient tumors listed by TCRdb under 2017. General notes on the study: Between late 2013 and late 2016, the trial enrolled roughly 86 consecutive patients with some twelve types of mismatch repair-deficient cancer, all of whom had received prior treatment and were progressing. Deep sequencing of TCR CDR3 regions was used to track tumor-associated T cell clones in peripheral blood of patients responding to PD-1 blockade.

The research as a whole found: Rapid expansion after pembrolizumab followed by contraction, generally before radiologic responses, was shown by tumor-resident clones, which were often undetectable in blood before treatment.

This clone was seen once. There is no known antigen for this receptor. One base away there is no much larger clone; base qualities are not given. Per the publication, the time point label means: peripheral blood 12 weeks after first pembrolizumab dose. For every enrolled patient, mismatch repair deficiency was confirmed by either polymerase chain reaction or immunohistochemistry. TCR sequencing was performed for a few patients who responded to pembrolizumab therapy. The phase II trial prospectively tested pembrolizumab PD-1 blockade in advanced mismatch repair-deficient cancers regardless of tissue of origin. Peripheral blood T cell samples were gathered serially, both before PD-1 blockade started and at multiple time points afterward. Blood sampling times were reported as weeks after the first pembrolizumab dose. Library creation used the immunoSEQ multiplex PCR assay. As stored in TCRdb, this immuneACCESS dataset retains in-frame rearrangements with V and J assigned. A fraction of the clones does not appear; measured against another copy, unresolved V genes explain less than half of the discrepancy, and the remainder lacks a known reason. The table for this sample lists 75,000 to 85,000 clones; about 85% of them were counted only once. The ten largest clones capture around 2.6% of the sample.

The starting material was peripheral blood, obtained 12 weeks after starting pembrolizumab. The source of this sequence is an adult with mismatch repair-deficient cancer.

The nucleotides are TGTGCCAGCAGCTTAGGACACCGGGACAGGGAATCCGCCTACAATGAGCAGTTCTTC. Its amino acids are CASSLGHRDRESAYNEQFF. The chain couples TRBV7-2 to TRBJ2-1; 9 middle bases align to TRBD1. V is trimmed back by 1 base and J by 2 bases, and the junction contains 12 bases that no gene match accounts for. The CDR3 goes from the cysteine to the phenylalanine over 19 residues. Only the CDR3 region is kept as DNA, spanning 57 bases read in frame from base 1. Looking up the germline V gene yields CDR1 SGHTA and CDR2 FQGNSA.